This T cell receptor beta chain was found in a study of cytomegalovirus exposure and HLA in healthy donors. Study outcomes and limitations: At a 0.05 false discovery rate, a later analysis found around 17,000 TCR beta sequences to be associated with HLA alleles. TCR sequences were mostly rare, though some public TCRs occurred in many donors. With further analysis later on, most CMV-associated TCR beta chains appeared HLA-restricted. Through in vitro validation, three CMV-associated chains were shown to be specific for CMV antigens.

From germline, CDR1 is MNHNY and CDR2 SVGAGI (reference sequence). The CDR3 is 12 amino acids. V was shortened by 7 bases and J by 10 bases, with 16 bases between the two germline ends. PCR employed 60 Vbeta and 13 Jbeta primers. The data were produced by immunoSEQ multiplex PCR, yet TCRdb's version contains in-frame clones alone and is incomplete. The sample carries fewer than 200,000 clones, just under 80% recorded once. Note on this clone: Antigen: not known.

This TCR derives from a female donor in good health and CMV-seronegative. What was sequenced was PBMCs. The chain carries TRBV6-6 and TRBJ1-1; D uncertain. In DNA form, the CDR3 reads TGTGCCAGCATCGCCTGGGAGGTCGGAGCTTTCTTT. Translated: CASIAWEVGAFF.